A single T cell receptor (beta chain) is shown here with its context. The sample comes from a study of blood T cell repertoires in COVID-19. Study background: Sites in the United States, Italy and Spain provided acute and convalescent COVID-19 samples. The cDNA or gDNA used as material had been derived from T cells, B-cell-depleted T cells, or PBMCs.

The CDR3 extends over 15 amino acids. The germline V gene encodes CDR1 MNHEY and CDR2 SVGAGI. With 6 bases removed from V and 2 bases from J, the gap between germline ends came to 15 bases. Clones were read by immunoSEQ multiplex PCR, and TCRdb kept only the in-frame ones, dropping some. This sample carries tens of thousands of clones, roughly 85% of them seen once, and the ten largest clones take 14%. V is TRBV6-5 and J is TRBJ2-3, with a possible D match to TRBD2 (6 bases). The source of this sequence is a human donor with acute or convalescent COVID-19. The donor label of this sample is uncertain. The sequenced sample consisted of peripheral blood. CDR3 amino acids: CASRWRGLNTDTQYF. The DNA for the CDR3 is TGTGCCAGCAGATGGAGGGGACTGAACACAGATACGCAGTATTTT.